This is a list of T cell receptor beta chains from one sample in a study of blood T cells in healthy people across ages. TCRdb used MiXCR to reprocess the 5' RACE reads, holding one entry per CDR3 protein. The sample yields approximately 850,000 distinct CDR3 sequences, around 45% seen once. Specimen: blood. Receptors were obtained from a man in his 60s in good health. CDR3s include the opening cysteine and the closing phenylalanine or tryptophan. D genes are given only for firm matches. Clone size is not always given. Where it is, it says once, few, many or a class for expanded clones.

d_call	v_call	clone_size	j_call	cdr3_aa	cdr3_nt
TRBD2	TRBV12-3/TRBV12-4	NA	TRBJ2-5	CASSQLAGGPNEQYF	TGTGCCAGCAGCCAACTAGCGGGGGGGCCGAATGAGCAGTACTTC
TRBD1	TRBV18	NA	TRBJ2-7	CASSRDRGQYEQYF	TGTGCCAGCTCTCGAGACAGGGGTCAATACGAGCAGTACTTC
TRBD2	TRBV11-2	few	TRBJ2-1	CASSWLAGYNEQFF	TGTGCCAGCAGTTGGCTAGCGGGGTACAATGAGCAGTTCTTC
TRBD2	TRBV5-1	NA	TRBJ2-7	CASSLGASGGSVNEQYF	TGCGCCAGCAGCTTGGGGGCTAGCGGGGGCTCCGTGAACGAGCAGTACTTC
NA	TRBV20-1	NA	TRBJ2-1	CSARDKSRGQNNEQFF	TGCAGTGCTAGAGATAAAAGCCGGGGGCAAAACAATGAGCAGTTCTTC
NA	TRBV6-6	NA	TRBJ2-7	CASSADPLYEQYF	TGTGCCAGCAGTGCCGACCCCCTATACGAGCAGTACTTC
TRBD2	TRBV20-1	NA	TRBJ2-1	CSAEVRGGRYEQFF	TGCAGTGCGGAGGTGCGGGGGGGCCGGTATGAGCAGTTCTTC
NA	TRBV20-1	NA	TRBJ1-2	CSANQNRQEPYGYTF	TGCAGTGCAAACCAAAATAGACAGGAGCCCTATGGCTACACCTTC
TRBD2	TRBV6-1	few	TRBJ2-3	CASSPTGTSGGRTDTQYF	TGTGCCAGCAGCCCCACCGGGACTAGCGGGGGGCGCACAGATACGCAGTATTTT
TRBD1	TRBV5-1	NA	TRBJ1-5	CASSLGTGLSNQPQHF	TGCGCCAGCAGCTTGGGGACAGGGCTTAGCAATCAGCCCCAGCATTTT
NA	TRBV10-3	NA	TRBJ2-1	CAISDGDSYNEQFF	TGTGCCATCAGTGACGGAGACTCCTACAATGAGCAGTTCTTC
TRBD1	TRBV6-1	NA	TRBJ2-7	CASGGTGFKVQYF	TGTGCCAGCGGGGGGACAGGGTTCAAGGTGCAGTACTTC
NA	TRBV7-9	NA	TRBJ1-1	CASSSTMGANTEAFF	TGTGCCAGCAGCTCAACGATGGGGGCGAACACTGAAGCTTTCTTT
NA	TRBV7-2	NA	TRBJ1-1	CASSLRSVNTEAFF	TGTGCCAGCAGCTTACGATCGGTGAACACTGAAGCTTTCTTT
NA	TRBV28	NA	TRBJ1-5	CASSYQTYQPQHF	TGTGCCAGCAGCTATCAAACTTATCAGCCCCAGCATTTT